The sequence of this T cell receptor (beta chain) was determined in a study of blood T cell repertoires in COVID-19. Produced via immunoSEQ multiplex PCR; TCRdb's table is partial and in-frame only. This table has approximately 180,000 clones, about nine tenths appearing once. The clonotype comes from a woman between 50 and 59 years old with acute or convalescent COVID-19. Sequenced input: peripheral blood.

This chain's CDR3 is CASSGDDRPDYEQYF. The CDR3 DNA reads as TGTGCCAGCAGCGGGGACGACAGGCCGGATTACGAGCAGTACTTC. The V call is TRBV5-4, the J call TRBJ2-7; D is possibly TRBD1 (6 bases). CDR3 length: 15 residues. CDR1 SGHNT and CDR2 YYREEE come from the germline V gene (reference sequence). Trimming left V 4 bases short and J 4 bases short, with 18 bases between. Based on the CDR3 plus reference TRBV5-4 and TRBJ2-7, the full variable domain is ETGVTQSPTHLIKTRGQQVTLRCSSQSGHNTVSWYQQALGQGPQFIFQYYREEENGRGNFPPRFSGLQFPNYSSELNVNALELDDSALYLCASSGDDRPDYEQYFGPGTRLTVT.